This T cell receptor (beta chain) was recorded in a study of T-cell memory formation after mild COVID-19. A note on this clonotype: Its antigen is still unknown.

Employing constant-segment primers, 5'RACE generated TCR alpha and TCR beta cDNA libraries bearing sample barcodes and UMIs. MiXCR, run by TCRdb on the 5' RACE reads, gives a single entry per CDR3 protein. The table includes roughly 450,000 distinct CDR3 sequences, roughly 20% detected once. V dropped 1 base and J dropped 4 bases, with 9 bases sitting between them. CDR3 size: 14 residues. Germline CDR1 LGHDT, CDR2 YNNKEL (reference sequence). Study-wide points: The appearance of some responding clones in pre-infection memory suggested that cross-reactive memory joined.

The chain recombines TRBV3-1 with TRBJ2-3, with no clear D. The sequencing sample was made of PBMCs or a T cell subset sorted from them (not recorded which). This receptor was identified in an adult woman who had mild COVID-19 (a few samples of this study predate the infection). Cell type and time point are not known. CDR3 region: CASSQVQAADTQYF. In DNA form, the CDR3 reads TGTGCCAGCAGCCAAGTCCAAGCTGCAGATACGCAGTATTTT.